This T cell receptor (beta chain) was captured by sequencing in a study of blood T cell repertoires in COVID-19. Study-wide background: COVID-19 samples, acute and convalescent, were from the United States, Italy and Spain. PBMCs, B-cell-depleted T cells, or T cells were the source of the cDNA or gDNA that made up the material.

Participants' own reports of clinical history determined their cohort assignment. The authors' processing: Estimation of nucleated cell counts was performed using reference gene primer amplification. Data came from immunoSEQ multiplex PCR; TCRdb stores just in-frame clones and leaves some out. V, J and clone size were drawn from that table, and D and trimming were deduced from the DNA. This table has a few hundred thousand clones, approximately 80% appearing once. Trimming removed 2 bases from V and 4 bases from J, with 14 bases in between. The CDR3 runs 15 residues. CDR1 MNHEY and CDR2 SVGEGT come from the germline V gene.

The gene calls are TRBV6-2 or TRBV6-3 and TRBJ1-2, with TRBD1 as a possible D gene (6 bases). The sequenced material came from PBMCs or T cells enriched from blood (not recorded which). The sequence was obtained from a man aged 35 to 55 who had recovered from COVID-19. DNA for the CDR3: TGTGCCAGCAGTTACGCCACGACAGGTCCCTATGGCTACACCTTC. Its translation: CASSYATTGPYGYTF.